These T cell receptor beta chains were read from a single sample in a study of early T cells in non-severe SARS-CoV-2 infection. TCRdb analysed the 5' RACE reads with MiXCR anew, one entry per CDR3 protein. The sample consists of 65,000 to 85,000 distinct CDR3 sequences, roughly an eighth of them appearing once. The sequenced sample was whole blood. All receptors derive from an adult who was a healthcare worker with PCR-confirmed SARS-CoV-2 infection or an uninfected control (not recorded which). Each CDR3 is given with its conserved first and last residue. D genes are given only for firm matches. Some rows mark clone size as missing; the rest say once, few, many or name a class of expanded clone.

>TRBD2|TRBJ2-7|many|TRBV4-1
CASSLGTSGSYEQYF
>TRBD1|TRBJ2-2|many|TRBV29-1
CSAGQGNGELFF
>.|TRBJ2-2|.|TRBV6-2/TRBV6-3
CASSQRLAGELFF
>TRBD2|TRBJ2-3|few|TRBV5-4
CASSSSSGGTDTQYF
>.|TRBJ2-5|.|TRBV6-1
CASSEAQETAGETQYF
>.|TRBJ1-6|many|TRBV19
CATWDRSSYNSPLHF
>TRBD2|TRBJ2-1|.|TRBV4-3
CASSQVSLAGDSYNEQFF
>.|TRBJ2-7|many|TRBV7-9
CASSVRDTYEQYF
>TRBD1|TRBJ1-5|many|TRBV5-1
CASSPGDSFTYSNQPQHF
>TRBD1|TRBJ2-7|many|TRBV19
CASSPRTGGSYEQYF
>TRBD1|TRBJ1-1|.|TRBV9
CASSVDRESAAFF
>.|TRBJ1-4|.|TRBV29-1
CSVEDRQDNEKLFF
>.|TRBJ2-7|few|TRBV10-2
CASSELRVIGEQYF
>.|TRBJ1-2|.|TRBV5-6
CASSLVTGGGYTF
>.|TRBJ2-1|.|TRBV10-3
CAQTLRDYNEQFF
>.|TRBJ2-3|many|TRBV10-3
CAIKDRTDTQYF
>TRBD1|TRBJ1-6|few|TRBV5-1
CASSSGQGGSPLHF
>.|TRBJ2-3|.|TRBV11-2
CASSKSTASTDTQYF
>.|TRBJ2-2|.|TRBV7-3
CASSLIFGGELFF
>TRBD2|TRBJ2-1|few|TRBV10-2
CASSGSGLAGGPKDNEQFF
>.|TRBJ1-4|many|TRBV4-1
CASSQRGDGDHEKLFF
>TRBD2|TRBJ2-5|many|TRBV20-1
CSAIPGLANQETQYF
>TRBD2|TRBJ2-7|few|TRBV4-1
CASSQVPAGDYEQYF
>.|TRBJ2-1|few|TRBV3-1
CASSQASGSEQFF
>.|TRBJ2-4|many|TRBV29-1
CSVGTLAKNIQYF
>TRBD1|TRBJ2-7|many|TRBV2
CASTWGQSYEQYF
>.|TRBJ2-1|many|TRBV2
CASSPAGSYNEQFF
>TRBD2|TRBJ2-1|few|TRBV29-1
CSGGLAGEGEQFF
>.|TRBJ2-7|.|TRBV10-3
CAIRRDSYEQYF
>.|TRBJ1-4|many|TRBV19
CASSLTAGYEKLFF
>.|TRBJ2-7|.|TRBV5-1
CASSLQGQYEQYF
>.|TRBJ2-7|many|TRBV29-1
CSVEGFYEQYF
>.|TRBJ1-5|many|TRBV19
CASSGWTGNQPQHF
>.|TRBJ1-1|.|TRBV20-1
CSAKNLNTEAFF
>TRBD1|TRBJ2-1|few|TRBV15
CATSRTRTGLSYNEQFF
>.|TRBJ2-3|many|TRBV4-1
CASSQGESTTQYF
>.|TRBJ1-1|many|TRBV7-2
CASSLRVGRLNTEAFF
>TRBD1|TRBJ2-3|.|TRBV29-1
CSVEVGQGLTDTQYF
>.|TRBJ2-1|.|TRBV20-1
CSARAAGRYNEQFF
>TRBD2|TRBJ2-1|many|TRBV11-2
CASSSGGLAGPYSYNEQFF
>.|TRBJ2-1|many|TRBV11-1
CASSRPGGAAYNEQFF
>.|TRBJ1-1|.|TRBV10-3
CAISESTGNTEAFF
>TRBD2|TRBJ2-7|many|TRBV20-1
CSARGLAGGLLYEQYF
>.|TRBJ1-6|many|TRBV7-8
CASSLVGTYSYSPLHF
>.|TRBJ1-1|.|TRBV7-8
CASSLGYKGIDTEAFF
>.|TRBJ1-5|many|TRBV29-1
CSVGSASNQPQHF
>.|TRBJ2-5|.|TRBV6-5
CASSYGGRFETQYF
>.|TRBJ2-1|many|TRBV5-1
CASTISGTYNEQFF
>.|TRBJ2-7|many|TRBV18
CASSRGAQTYEQYF
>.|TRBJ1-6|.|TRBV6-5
CASRIQGPDSPLHF
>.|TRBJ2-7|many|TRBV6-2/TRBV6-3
CASSQAVYEQYF
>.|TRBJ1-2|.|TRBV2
CASSGRRYGYTF
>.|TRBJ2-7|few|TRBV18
CASSEIQGEGQYF
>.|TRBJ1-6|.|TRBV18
CASSQADRSPLHF
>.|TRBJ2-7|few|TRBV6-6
CASSYTPQAQYF
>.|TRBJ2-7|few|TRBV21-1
CASSGPGQGAAYEQYF
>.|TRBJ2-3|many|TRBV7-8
CASSLALRDYFADTQYF
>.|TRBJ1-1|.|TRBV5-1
CASSLFAGRMNTEAFF
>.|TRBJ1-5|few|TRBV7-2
CASSLGRVGQPQHF